This entry lists 3 T cell receptor beta chains sequenced from one sample in a study of spatial heterogeneity in lung cancer. Their cognate antigens are unknown. Time point specified: sample taken at primary tumor resection. TCRdb analysed the 5' RACE reads with MiXCR anew, one entry per CDR3 protein. The sample records about 13,000 distinct CDR3 sequences, roughly 6% being singletons. Whole-study findings and limits: Tumor mutation count correlated with how many alpha and beta TCRs expanded intratumorally.

The sequencing used lung tumor tissue, collected at surgery. The receptors come from a female donor with early-stage non-small cell lung cancer.

This clonotype ranks as medium-sized. This beta chain is a stray sequence in a library constructed for alpha chains; its clone size is not meaningful. This CDR3 is CASTLGPVTDTQYF. The CDR3 DNA is TGTGCCAGCACTCTGGGTCCGGTCACAGATACGCAGTATTTT. This chain uses TRBV12-3 or TRBV12-4 with TRBJ2-3; D gene ambiguous. The germline V and J ends were trimmed by 7 bases and 2 bases, with 13 bases remaining between them. The CDR3 is 14 residues long.

Ten or more counts support this clonotype. Because the library targeted alpha chains, this beta chain is an off-target read whose size means little. The chain employs TRBV5-1 and TRBJ2-5, with 14 positions matching TRBD2. The CDR3 extends over 15 amino acids. J gave up 4 bases and V 6 bases, and 5 bases lay outside the gene matches. Germline assignment: CDR1 SGHRS and CDR2 YFSETQ. Here the CDR3 reads CASKSGTSGRETQYF. In DNA form, the CDR3 reads TGCGCCAGCAAGTCCGGGACTAGCGGGAGAGAGACCCAGTACTTC.

This clonotype was observed many times. This beta chain appears as a stray read in a library generated for alpha chains; its size is not informative. The chain is built from TRBV19 and TRBJ2-1, with D hard to call. Per germline, CDR1 LNHDA and CDR2 SQIVND (reference sequence). The CDR3 totals 11 residues. V dropped 6 bases and J dropped 14 bases, with 14 bases sitting between them. CDR3 amino acids: CASSHRAAEFF. The CDR3 region has the DNA TGTGCCAGTAGCCACCGGGCCGCGGAGTTCTTC.